A selection of T cell receptor beta chains follows, all from one sample in a study of T cell responses to AZD1222 COVID-19 vaccine. Profiling relied on immunoSEQ multiplex PCR, and the TCRdb table lists in-frame clones only, not all of them. This table holds roughly 120,000 clones, approximately 85% found once. This specimen consisted of peripheral blood, obtained on day 0 of AZD1222 vaccination. Receptor source: an adult in good health. Each CDR3 is given with its conserved first and last residue. The D gene is left open where the match is weak. Some rows mark clone size as missing; the rest say once, few, many or name a class of expanded clone.

V gene,clone size,D gene,J gene,CDR3 DNA,CDR3 protein
TRBV28,.,.,TRBJ2-7,TGTGCCAGCAGCCCCGGGCTCTACGAGCAGTACTTC,CASSPGLYEQYF
TRBV7-7,few,.,TRBJ2-2,TGTGCCAGCAGCCCGGCGGTGGGGGAGCTGTTTTTT,CASSPAVGELFF
TRBV4-3,.,TRBD1,TRBJ2-7,TGCGCCAGCAGCCAAGCTCTGGACAGGGTTTGGGAGCAGTACTTC,CASSQALDRVWEQYF
TRBV13,once,.,TRBJ2-3,TGTGCCAGCAGCTCGAGGGCAGGGACAGATACGCAGTATTTT,CASSSRAGTDTQYF
TRBV9,few,TRBD1,TRBJ1-6,TGTGCCAGCAGCGTAGAAGGCAGGGGGAATTCACCCCTCCACTTT,CASSVEGRGNSPLHF
TRBV29-1,.,TRBD1,TRBJ1-2,TGCAGCGTTCCTAGCAGGGACAGCTATGGCTACACCTTC,CSVPSRDSYGYTF
TRBV21-1,few,.,TRBJ2-7,TGTGCCAACCCGGGACAGCGCACCTACGAGCAGTACTTC,CANPGQRTYEQYF
TRBV23-1,.,TRBD1,TRBJ1-2,TGCGCCAGCAGTCTTTTGGGGCAGGGGGAAAACTATGGCTACACCTTC,CASSLLGQGENYGYTF
TRBV9,.,TRBD2,TRBJ2-1,TGTGCCAGCAGCGTAGGGGGACTAGCGGGTAGGGAGCAGTTCTTC,CASSVGGLAGREQFF
TRBV27,.,TRBD1,TRBJ2-5,TGTGCCAGCAGTCCACCATCGGACAGGGGTTGGTGGGAGACCCAGTACTTC,CASSPPSDRGWWETQYF